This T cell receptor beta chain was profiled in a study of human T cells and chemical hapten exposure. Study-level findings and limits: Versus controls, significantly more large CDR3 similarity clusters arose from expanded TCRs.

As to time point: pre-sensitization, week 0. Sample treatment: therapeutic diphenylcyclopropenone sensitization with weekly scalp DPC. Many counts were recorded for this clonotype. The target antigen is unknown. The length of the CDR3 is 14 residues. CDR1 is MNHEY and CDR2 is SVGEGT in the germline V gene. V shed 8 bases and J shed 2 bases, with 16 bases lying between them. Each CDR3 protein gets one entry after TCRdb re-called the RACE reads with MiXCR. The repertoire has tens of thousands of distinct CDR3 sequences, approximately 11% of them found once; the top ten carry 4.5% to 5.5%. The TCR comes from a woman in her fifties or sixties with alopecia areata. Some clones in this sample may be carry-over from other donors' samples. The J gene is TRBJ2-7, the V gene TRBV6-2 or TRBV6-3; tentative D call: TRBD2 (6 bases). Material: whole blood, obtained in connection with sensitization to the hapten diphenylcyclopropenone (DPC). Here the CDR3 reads CASEDGGSPYEQYF. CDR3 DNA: TGTGCCAGCGAAGATGGAGGGTCTCCCTACGAGCAGTACTTC.